Following are 22 T cell receptor beta chains from one sample sequenced in a study of CD8 T cells in ankylosing spondylitis. TCRdb reprocessed the 5' RACE reads via MiXCR and lists one record per CDR3 protein. The sample includes approximately 100,000 distinct CDR3 sequences, nearly 25% of them seen just once. Source material: synovial fluid, either unsorted or a sorted T cell fraction (not recorded which). These receptors originate from a male donor with ankylosing spondylitis.

The rearrangement links TRBV6-5 to TRBJ2-5; a weak D match, TRBD1 (6 bases). V lost 6 bases and J lost 5, with 13 bases in between. Germline values: CDR1 MNHEY, CDR2 SVGAGI. The CDR3 covers 13 residues. Written as DNA, the CDR3 is TGTGCCAGCAGCTTAAATCAGGGGGAGACCCAGTACTTC. Translation: CASSLNQGETQYF.

This clonotype was counted between two and nine times. The chain recombines TRBV11-2 with TRBJ2-2; TRBD2 might be the D (5 bases). From germline, CDR1 is SGHAT and CDR2 FQNNGV. This CDR3 spans 18 amino acids. Trimming pared 4 bases from V and 1 base from J, leaving 19 bases between. The CDR3 nucleotides read TGTGCCAGCAGCTCCCGGAGGTTACCCGAAAAGAACACCGGGGAGCTGTTTTTT. It specifies CASSSRRLPEKNTGELFF.

This chain uses TRBV11-2 with TRBJ2-1, with 8 bases that match TRBD2. CDR1 and CDR2 from the germline V gene are SGHAT and FQNNGV. V dropped 5 bases and J dropped 7; count of bases not matched to a gene: 13. The CDR3 is 16 amino acids. The chain's CDR3 is CASSLISGTRLNEQFF. As DNA, the CDR3 is TGTGCCAGCAGCCTAATATCCGGGACTAGACTTAATGAGCAGTTCTTC.

The chain couples TRBV5-1 to TRBJ1-3, with D possibly TRBD1 on 5 matching bases. Germline V gene data show CDR1 as SGHRS and CDR2 as YFSETQ. The CDR3 covers 18 residues. Between the trimmed V and J ends, which lost 4 bases and 4 bases, there was a span of 24 bases. The CDR3 protein is CASSPRGGIGLGGNTIYF. The CDR3 DNA reads as TGCGCCAGCAGCCCCCGTGGGGGGATAGGACTTGGCGGAAACACCATATATTTT.

V gene TRBV7-9 combines with J gene TRBJ2-3; D is undetermined. Trimming pared 4 bases from V and 6 bases from J, leaving 17 bases between. There are 15 residues in the CDR3. Per the germline V gene, CDR1 is SEHNR and CDR2 is FQNEAQ (reference sequence). CDR3 DNA: TGTGCCAGCAGCTCCTTGAGGCAGGCGGACGATACGCAGTATTTT. As protein: CASSSLRQADDTQYF.

The CDR3 region is CSARDRVYNEQFF. The CDR3 DNA reads as TGCAGCGCTCGGGACAGGGTGTACAATGAGCAGTTCTTC. J is TRBJ2-1 and V is TRBV29-1; 9 nucleotides agree with TRBD1. The junction had 5 bases not matched to a gene; V was cut back by 7 bases and J by 4 bases. The CDR3 sequence is 13 residues long. Germline CDR1 reads SQVTM; CDR2 reads ANQGSEA.

In nucleotides, the CDR3 is TGTGCCAGCAGCTTAGTGCTGTTGAACACTGAAGCTTTCTTT. It specifies CASSLVLLNTEAFF. V is TRBV11-2 and J is TRBJ1-1; D is undetermined. Looked up from germline, CDR1 is SGHAT and CDR2 is FQNNGV. The V and J ends lost 1 base and 0 bases respectively, with 6 bases between them. The CDR3 covers 14 residues.

This chain links TRBV27 with TRBJ1-4; no clear D gene. The germline V gene encodes CDR1 MNHEY and CDR2 SMNVEV (reference sequence). V lost 8 bases to trimming and J lost 0 bases, with 10 bases between them. CDR3 length: 14 residues. The CDR3, as DNA: TGTGCCAGCGCCCAGGTTGCAACTAATGAAAAACTGTTTTTT. Amino acid sequence: CASAQVATNEKLFF.

This chain connects TRBV2 to TRBJ1-2; 9 bases align to TRBD1. CDR1 is SNHLY and CDR2 is FYNNEI in the germline V gene. The trim removed 5 bases at V and 4 bases at J, leaving 8 bases unmatched. The length of the CDR3 is 15 residues. This chain's CDR3 is CASSPQGQGLYGYTF. The CDR3, as DNA: TGTGCCAGCAGTCCCCAAGGACAGGGGCTCTATGGCTACACCTTC.

This clonotype was seen many times. This chain uses TRBV9 with TRBJ2-7, with D maybe TRBD2 (6 bases). Trimming shortened V by 4 bases and J by 7 bases, and 12 bases separated the two germline ends. This CDR3 contains 12 residues. CDR1 and CDR2 from the germline V gene are SGDLS and YYNGEE. The CDR3 bases are TGTGCCAGCAGCCTGGTGGCGGGGGAGCAGTACTTC. Protein: CASSLVAGEQYF.

V and J are TRBV28 and TRBJ2-5; 11 bases align to TRBD1. With 2 bases clipped from V and 1 base from J, the junction kept 0 bases outside the gene matches. Germline CDR1 and CDR2: MDHEN and SYDVKM. This CDR3 comprises 15 residues. CDR3 amino acids: CASSLGTGGQETQYF. Written as DNA, the CDR3 is TGTGCCAGCAGTTTAGGGACAGGGGGCCAAGAGACCCAGTACTTC.

The rearrangement links TRBV20-1 to TRBJ2-7, with a tentative D call TRBD2 (5 bases). The germline V gene has CDR1 DFQATT and CDR2 SNEGSKA (reference sequence). The length of the CDR3 is 11 residues. Trimming stripped 6 bases from V and 2 bases from J, with 8 bases between. CDR3 loop: CSAGSTYEQYF. The CDR3 DNA reads as TGCAGTGCAGGGAGTACCTACGAGCAGTACTTC.

This clonotype was detected a few times. The junction does not match germline at one end; this may be a read error. CDR3 in amino acids: CASSLGLRATNTQYF. The CDR3 coding sequence is TGTGCCAGCAGCTTAGGGTTGCGAGCCACAAATACGCAGTATTTT. The rearrangement uses TRBV11-2 and TRBJ2-3; D not certain. CDR1 is SGHAT and CDR2 is FQNNGV in the germline V gene. The CDR3 loop spans 15 amino acids.

This clonotype occurred many times. The chain links TRBV7-2 to TRBJ2-1; 10 nucleotides align to TRBD2. CDR1 is SGHTA, CDR2 FQGNSA, per germline. V shed 3 bases, J shed 8 bases, and the junction held 4 bases outside the gene matches. The CDR3 runs 14 residues. CDR3 bases: TGTGCCAGCAGCTTGTTAGCGGGAGGCGATGAGCAGTTCTTC. Translation: CASSLLAGGDEQFF.

This clonotype was seen more than once but under ten times. The CDR3 reads CASSPLAGVYNEQFF. CDR3 sequence (DNA): TGTGCCAGCTCACCACTAGCGGGAGTCTACAATGAGCAGTTCTTC. The V call is TRBV18, the J call TRBJ2-1; 9 nucleotides line up with TRBD2. CDR3 size: 15 residues. Germline CDR1 KGHSH, CDR2 LQKENI. Trimming at V came to 1 base and at J to 3 bases, leaving 1 base not matched to a gene.

This clonotype was seen more than once but under ten times. The chain combines TRBV18 with TRBJ1-1; D not certain. Germline loops: CDR1 KGHSH, CDR2 LQKENI. The V end lost 5 bases, the J end lost 5 bases, and 6 bases lay between the germline ends. The CDR3 covers 11 residues. The CDR3 loop is CASSARTEAFF. CDR3 bases: TGTGCCAGCTCAGCCCGGACTGAAGCTTTCTTT.

The V and J genes are TRBV7-8 and TRBJ2-1; 12 nucleotides line up with TRBD2. The CDR3 has 16 residues. The trim removed 0 bases at V and 6 bases at J, leaving 3 bases unmatched. The V gene's germline CDR1 is SGHVS and CDR2 FQNEAQ. CDR3 amino acids: CASSLALAGGANEQFF. For the CDR3, the DNA is TGTGCCAGCAGCTTAGCCCTAGCGGGAGGGGCCAATGAGCAGTTCTTC.

This clonotype was detected many times. The chain carries TRBV7-8 and TRBJ2-5, with 11 nucleotides matching TRBD2. Per germline, CDR1 SGHVS and CDR2 FQNEAQ. The V and J ends lost 0 bases and 5 bases, in that order; junction bases with no gene match: 5. The CDR3 has 16 amino acids. CDR3 region: CASSLALTSGSETQYF. In DNA, the CDR3 is TGTGCCAGCAGCTTAGCGCTAACTAGCGGGAGTGAGACCCAGTACTTC.

In this sample, this clonotype turned up many times. This chain joins TRBV12-3 or TRBV12-4 and TRBJ1-5; D not certain. The V gene lost 4 bases and the J gene lost 1 base, with 14 bases spanning the gap. The CDR3 consists of 16 residues. CDR3 bases: TGTGCCAGCAGTTCCAGAATCGGGTTAAGCAATCAGCCCCAGCATTTT. Translated: CASSSRIGLSNQPQHF.

This clonotype has ten or more counts. The gene calls are TRBV7-2 and TRBJ2-2; D could derive from TRBD1 or TRBD2 (6 bases each). The CDR3 length is 13 residues. Deletions cut 2 bases from V and 8 bases from J, with 9 bases between. Germline V lookup: CDR1 SGHTA, CDR2 FQGNSA. The CDR3 here is CASSLWGAGELFF. CDR3 nucleotides: TGTGCCAGCAGCTTATGGGGGGCTGGGGAGCTGTTTTTT. The variable domain in full, completed from reference TRBV7-2 and TRBJ2-2, reads GAGVSQSPSNKVTEKGKDVELRCDPISGHTALYWYRQSLGQGLEFLIYFQGNSAPDKSGLPSDRFSAERTGGSVSTLTIQRTQQEDSAVYLCASSLWGAGELFFGEGSRLTVL.

This sequence joins TRBV4-1 and TRBJ1-2, with D tentatively TRBD1 (5 bases). The ends were cut back, 0 bases at V and 1 base at J, with 6 bases in the middle. The germline CDR1 and CDR2 sequences are MGHRA and YSYEKL. This CDR3 is 14 amino acids long. The CDR3 loop is CASSQEQVNYGYTF. Here the CDR3 DNA reads TGCGCCAGCAGCCAAGAACAGGTTAACTATGGCTACACCTTC.

This clonotype was seen a few times. The chain links TRBV3-1 to TRBJ1-1, with D perhaps TRBD1 (5 bases). Trimming stripped 3 bases from V and 6 bases from J, with 14 bases between. In germline, CDR1 is LGHDT, CDR2 YNNKEL (reference sequence). This CDR3 region has 14 residues. Written as DNA, the CDR3 is TGTGCCAGCAGCCATGCATCCGGGACTGCTGAAGCTTTCTTT. It encodes CASSHASGTAEAFF.